The entry that follows covers one T cell receptor beta chain sequence. The antigen is unknown. The source of the sample is a study of blood T cells in healthy people across ages. Study-wide results and caveats: Long-lived and aged donors differed, with more naive CD4+ cells and higher diversity in the long-lived.

PCR was performed a second time for roughly 7 to 11 cycles using a sample-barcoded 5' primer and a J-beta primer mix. Via MiXCR, TCRdb re-called the 5' RACE reads, giving one row per CDR3 protein. Of some 1,800,000 distinct CDR3 sequences in the sample, about two fifths are singletons; the top ten hold more than 20%. Source material: blood. The source of this sequence is a human donor in good health.

The CDR3 here is CASSLSASDYTF. CDR3 nucleotide sequence: TGTGCCAGCAGCTTATCAGCGTCGGACTACACCTTC. The chain combines TRBV7-3 with TRBJ1-2; D gene unclear. Germline CDR1 reads SGHTA; CDR2 reads FQGTGA. The V end was cut by 2 bases, the J end by 10 bases, with 11 bases between. The CDR3 loop spans 12 amino acids.